The 12 T cell receptor beta chains reported below all come from one sample, sequenced in a study of identical twins. From the 5' RACE reads, TCRdb called clonotypes with MiXCR, one entry per CDR3 protein. This sample carries about 530,000 distinct CDR3 sequences, nearly 15% of them seen once, and the ten largest clones take 0.44%. These data were also reused for a study on yellow fever vaccine responses in identical twins.

Input material: CD4+ T cells sorted from blood. The receptors come from a woman aged 18 to 35 in good health.

This clonotype has more than one count but fewer than ten. This rearrangement joins TRBV20-1 to TRBJ2-5; D remains unclear. The V and J ends lost 3 bases and 5 bases respectively, with 16 bases between them. The length of the CDR3 is 14 residues. Looked up from germline, CDR1 is DFQATT and CDR2 is SNEGSKA (reference sequence). The CDR3 nucleotides read TGCAGTGCTAGGCGGCTACCAATATGGGAGACCCAGTACTTC. Protein: CSARRLPIWETQYF.

The J gene is TRBJ1-2, the V gene TRBV6-5; D perhaps matches TRBD1 (5 bases). Per germline, CDR1 MNHEY and CDR2 SVGAGI. CDR3 length: 12 amino acids. Trimming stripped 3 bases from V and 6 bases from J, with 8 bases between. The CDR3 is CASSYEGHGYTF. CDR3 DNA sequence: TGTGCCAGCAGTTATGAGGGACATGGCTACACCTTC.

This clonotype has at least ten counts. The rearrangement uses TRBV12-3 or TRBV12-4 and TRBJ2-3; no clear D. This CDR3 region has 13 residues. V lost 3 bases and J 2 bases, leaving 6 bases between the germline ends. The CDR3 here is CASSFPDTDTQYF. The CDR3 region has the DNA TGTGCCAGCAGTTTCCCAGACACAGATACGCAGTATTTT.

The sample holds a few counts of this clonotype. V usage is TRBV4-2 and J usage is TRBJ1-1; 11 bases are a match to TRBD1. J lost 5 bases, V lost 4 bases, and 6 bases had no gene match. CDR3 length equals 15 residues. Germline CDR1 reads LGHNA; CDR2 reads YNFKEQ. The CDR3 DNA sequence: TGTGCCAGCAGCCTGGGGACAGGGGGAGAAACTGAAGCTTTCTTT. Protein: CASSLGTGGETEAFF.

The chain has TRBV3-1 and TRBJ1-4; D is undetermined. Trimming cost V 1 base and J 5 bases, with 8 bases left between them. Per germline, CDR1 LGHDT and CDR2 YNNKEL (reference sequence). The CDR3 extends over 14 amino acids. The CDR3 coding sequence is TGTGCCAGCAGCCAAGGCGGCAACAATGAAAAACTGTTTTTT. Amino acids: CASSQGGNNEKLFF.

This clonotype was seen more than once but under ten times. CDR3 in amino acids: CASSLEGLGSTDTQYF. DNA for the CDR3: TGTGCCAGCAGCTTAGAGGGACTAGGTAGCACAGATACGCAGTATTTT. The rearrangement joins TRBV7-2 to TRBJ2-3; 8 nucleotides match TRBD2. This CDR3 has 16 residues. Germline CDR1 reads SGHTA; CDR2 reads FQGNSA. With 1 base clipped from V and 0 bases from J, the junction kept 3 bases outside the gene matches. Together with reference TRBV7-2 and TRBJ2-3, the CDR3 gives the full variable domain: GAGVSQSPSNKVTEKGKDVELRCDPISGHTALYWYRQSLGQGLEFLIYFQGNSAPDKSGLPSDRFSAERTGGSVSTLTIQRTQQEDSAVYLCASSLEGLGSTDTQYFGPGTRLTVL.

This chain links TRBV28 with TRBJ2-5; D may match TRBD1 or TRBD2 (5 bases each). The germline V and J ends were trimmed by 4 bases and 5 bases, with 20 bases remaining between them. The CDR3 totals 16 residues. Germline-derived CDR1 and CDR2 are MDHEN and SYDVKM. This CDR3 is CASSSGRLVGRETQYF. In DNA, the CDR3 is TGTGCCAGCAGTTCAGGGAGACTGGTGGGCCGGGAGACCCAGTACTTC.

In its sample, this clonotype was seen a few times. The V gene is TRBV28, the J gene TRBJ2-7; tentatively, D is TRBD1 (6 bases). The CDR3 has 14 residues. Between the trimmed V and J ends, which lost 6 bases and 3 bases, there was a span of 15 bases. CDR1 is MDHEN, CDR2 SYDVKM, per germline. The CDR3 region has the DNA TGTGCCAGCAGCGCGCCCCAGGGGATCTACGAGCAGTACTTC. Translating it yields CASSAPQGIYEQYF.

This clonotype was seen a handful of times. The chain combines TRBV11-3 with TRBJ2-1; D possibly corresponds to TRBD2 (7 bases). The CDR3 contains 17 residues. V shed 0 bases and J shed 4 bases, with 16 bases lying between them. Germline V gives CDR1 SGHNT, CDR2 YENEEA. CDR3 sequence: CASSLDLGGRGYNEQFF. CDR3 DNA: TGTGCCAGCAGCTTAGATCTGGGGGGGCGCGGATACAATGAGCAGTTCTTC.

The V and J genes are TRBV28 and TRBJ2-3; 8 nucleotides agree with TRBD2. The CDR3 has 14 residues. Germline values: CDR1 MDHEN, CDR2 SYDVKM. Trimming cost V 3 bases and J 6 bases; bases outside gene matches: 5. CDR3 sequence (DNA): TGTGCCAGCAGTTTCCGCGGGAGGAAGGATACGCAGTATTTT. Translating gives CASSFRGRKDTQYF.

The genes are TRBV5-5 and TRBJ2-7, with 8 bases matching TRBD2. Germline-derived CDR1 and CDR2 are SGHKS and YYEKEE (reference sequence). V was clipped by 1 base and J by 3 bases; unmatched bases: 6. The CDR3 sequence is 15 residues long. In nucleotides, the CDR3 is TGTGCCAGCAGCTTGAGCCTAGCGGGTCTCTACGAGCAGTACTTC. The encoded protein is CASSLSLAGLYEQYF.

This clonotype has ten or more counts. This chain links TRBV29-1 with TRBJ2-3, with D perhaps TRBD1 (5 bases). The CDR3 runs to 15 residues. V gave up 2 bases and J gave up 2 bases, with 14 bases separating them. CDR1 is SQVTM and CDR2 is ANQGSEA in the germline V gene. The CDR3 loop is CSVESVGLLTDTQYF. As DNA, the CDR3 is TGCAGCGTTGAATCGGTGGGGCTCCTCACAGATACGCAGTATTTT.